This T cell receptor (beta chain) came from a study of PD-L1 blockade in urothelial cancer. Background on the study: It was at some point between 2012 and 2014 that patients started atezolizumab at 1,200 mg intravenously every 3 weeks. Blood was evaluated 3 weeks (second dose) and 6 weeks after therapy began.

Time point indicated: pretreatment peripheral blood. Individual patients had between 1 and 8 samples, taken pretreatment and on-treatment. The repertoire was sequenced with immunoSEQ multiplex PCR; TCRdb's copy has only in-frame clones and lacks some. Among tens of thousands of clones listed, approximately 78% were seen once. The germline V gene has CDR1 KGHSH and CDR2 LQKENI. V shed 2 bases and J 3 bases; nucleotides not matched to a gene: 7. The CDR3 has 16 residues. The chain uses TRBV18 and TRBJ2-5; 9 nucleotides line up with TRBD1. Material: PBMCs, obtained around atezolizumab (anti-PD-L1) treatment. This receptor was identified in a man aged 45-60 years with urothelial cancer. The CDR3 loop is CASSPSGDRGKETQYF. CDR3 DNA sequence: TGTGCCAGCTCACCATCCGGAGACAGGGGGAAAGAGACCCAGTACTTC.